Listed below are T cell receptor beta chains from one sample, sequenced in a study of blood T cell repertoires in COVID-19. Assay used: immunoSEQ multiplex PCR; TCRdb lists only in-frame clones, some missing. In the table there are more than 150,000 clones, around 85% of which are singletons. Source material: peripheral blood. These receptors originate from an older man with active or convalescent COVID-19. CDR3s include the opening cysteine and the closing phenylalanine or tryptophan. A D gene is named only where the DNA matches it firmly. Some rows mark clone size as missing; the rest say once, few, many or name a class of expanded clone.

V gene: TRBV5-4; D gene: TRBD1; J gene: TRBJ2-1; clone size: -; CDR3 protein: CASSLQGPKYNEQFF; CDR3 DNA: TGTGCCAGCAGCTTACAGGGGCCGAAGTACAATGAGCAGTTCTTC
V gene: TRBV6-6; D gene: TRBD1; J gene: TRBJ2-2; clone size: -; CDR3 protein: CASRIRGTGELFF; CDR3 DNA: TGTGCCAGCAGGATCAGGGGGACCGGGGAGCTGTTTTTT
V gene: TRBV19; D gene: -; J gene: TRBJ1-1; clone size: -; CDR3 protein: CASSIVRGTEAFF; CDR3 DNA: TGTGCCAGTAGTATAGTGCGGGGCACTGAAGCTTTCTTT
V gene: TRBV19; D gene: TRBD1; J gene: TRBJ1-5; clone size: -; CDR3 protein: CASSAGTGVQPQHF; CDR3 DNA: TGTGCCAGTAGCGCCGGGACAGGGGTTCAGCCCCAGCATTTT
V gene: TRBV27; D gene: TRBD1; J gene: TRBJ1-2; clone size: once; CDR3 protein: CASRRTGGSNYGYTF; CDR3 DNA: TGTGCCAGCAGACGGACAGGGGGCTCCAACTATGGCTACACCTTC
V gene: TRBV7-8; D gene: TRBD1; J gene: TRBJ2-5; clone size: once; CDR3 protein: CASSLGGVLETQYF; CDR3 DNA: TGTGCCAGCAGCCTAGGGGGCGTTCTAGAGACCCAGTACTTC
V gene: TRBV27; D gene: -; J gene: TRBJ1-4; clone size: once; CDR3 protein: CASRTATNEKLFF; CDR3 DNA: TGTGCCAGCAGGACAGCAACTAATGAAAAACTGTTTTTT
V gene: TRBV18; D gene: TRBD1; J gene: TRBJ1-3; clone size: -; CDR3 protein: CASSRTGQGASGNTIYF; CDR3 DNA: TGTGCCAGCTCACGCACTGGGCAGGGGGCGTCTGGAAACACCATATATTTT
V gene: TRBV9; D gene: -; J gene: TRBJ2-6; clone size: -; CDR3 protein: CASSVQGSGANVLTF; CDR3 DNA: TGTGCCAGCAGCGTCCAGGGGTCTGGGGCCAACGTCCTGACTTTC
V gene: TRBV5-6; D gene: -; J gene: TRBJ2-3; clone size: once; CDR3 protein: CASSSRRGSTDTQYF; CDR3 DNA: TGTGCCAGCAGCTCCCGCAGGGGAAGCACAGATACGCAGTATTTT
V gene: TRBV7-9; D gene: TRBD2; J gene: TRBJ2-1; clone size: -; CDR3 protein: CASSLKRTSPLQFGEQFF; CDR3 DNA: TGTGCCAGCAGCTTAAAGAGGACTAGCCCCCTTCAATTCGGTGAGCAGTTCTTC
V gene: TRBV28; D gene: TRBD2; J gene: TRBJ2-3; clone size: once; CDR3 protein: CASSLSSGGTDTQYF; CDR3 DNA: TGTGCCAGCAGTTTGTCTAGCGGGGGGACAGATACGCAGTATTTT
V gene: TRBV29-1; D gene: TRBD1; J gene: TRBJ1-5; clone size: -; CDR3 protein: CSVGAGGNQPQHF; CDR3 DNA: TGCAGCGTTGGTGCAGGGGGAAATCAGCCCCAGCATTTT
V gene: TRBV5-4; D gene: TRBD1; J gene: TRBJ2-7; clone size: -; CDR3 protein: CASSLAPGTGQYEQYF; CDR3 DNA: TGTGCCAGCAGCTTGGCCCCCGGGACAGGGCAGTACGAGCAGTACTTC
V gene: TRBV12-3/TRBV12-4; D gene: -; J gene: TRBJ2-2; clone size: -; CDR3 protein: CASSRLLGGELFF; CDR3 DNA: TGTGCCAGCAGTCGACTCCTCGGCGGGGAGCTGTTTTTT
V gene: TRBV19; D gene: TRBD2; J gene: TRBJ2-3; clone size: -; CDR3 protein: CASSTPGTSGGGTQYF; CDR3 DNA: TGTGCCAGTAGTACCCCCGGGACTAGCGGGGGGGGTACGCAGTATTTT
V gene: TRBV5-1; D gene: TRBD2; J gene: TRBJ2-7; clone size: -; CDR3 protein: CASSETSGRPSEQYF; CDR3 DNA: TGCGCCAGCAGCGAAACTAGCGGGAGACCCTCCGAGCAGTACTTC
V gene: TRBV10-3; D gene: -; J gene: TRBJ1-2; clone size: few; CDR3 protein: CAISGREGLVGYTF; CDR3 DNA: TGTGCCATCAGTGGAAGGGAGGGGCTGGTGGGCTACACCTTC
V gene: TRBV4-3; D gene: TRBD1; J gene: TRBJ1-2; clone size: -; CDR3 protein: CASSQDWGQGSYGYTF; CDR3 DNA: TGCGCCAGCAGCCAAGATTGGGGACAGGGCTCCTATGGCTACACCTTC
V gene: TRBV30; D gene: -; J gene: TRBJ1-2; clone size: -; CDR3 protein: CAWMTANYGYTF; CDR3 DNA: TGTGCCTGGATGACTGCTAACTATGGCTACACCTTC
V gene: TRBV19; D gene: -; J gene: TRBJ1-6; clone size: -; CDR3 protein: CASSILQGDSPLHF; CDR3 DNA: TGTGCCAGTAGTATATTACAGGGCGATTCACCCCTCCACTTT
V gene: TRBV6-6; D gene: TRBD1; J gene: TRBJ1-5; clone size: once; CDR3 protein: CASSTRQGNQPQHF; CDR3 DNA: TGTGCCAGCAGTACCAGACAGGGGAATCAGCCCCAGCATTTT
V gene: TRBV7-8; D gene: TRBD2; J gene: TRBJ2-5; clone size: few; CDR3 protein: CASSFAGLAEETQYF; CDR3 DNA: TGTGCCAGCAGCTTCGCGGGACTAGCGGAAGAGACCCAGTACTTC
V gene: TRBV30; D gene: -; J gene: TRBJ1-1; clone size: -; CDR3 protein: CAWSVPGGLEAFF; CDR3 DNA: TGTGCCTGGAGTGTACCCGGGGGACTGGAAGCTTTCTTT
V gene: TRBV15; D gene: -; J gene: TRBJ1-6; clone size: -; CDR3 protein: CATSRVGGSNSPLHF; CDR3 DNA: TGTGCCACCAGCAGAGTCGGGGGATCCAATTCACCCCTCCACTTT
V gene: TRBV19; D gene: -; J gene: TRBJ1-5; clone size: few; CDR3 protein: CASSIWKGMSNQPQHF; CDR3 DNA: TGTGCCAGTAGTATTTGGAAGGGGATGAGCAATCAGCCCCAGCATTTT
V gene: TRBV27; D gene: -; J gene: TRBJ1-4; clone size: -; CDR3 protein: CASSSLYEAMGEKLFF; CDR3 DNA: TGTGCCAGCAGTTCTCTTTATGAAGCCATGGGCGAAAAACTGTTTTTT
V gene: TRBV20-1; D gene: -; J gene: TRBJ1-2; clone size: -; CDR3 protein: CSASRGLYYGYTF; CDR3 DNA: TGCAGTGCTAGTCGGGGTTTGTACTATGGCTACACCTTC
V gene: TRBV28; D gene: TRBD2; J gene: TRBJ2-7; clone size: -; CDR3 protein: CASIPGGAPEQYF; CDR3 DNA: TGTGCCAGCATCCCGGGGGGGGCTCCCGAGCAGTACTTC
V gene: TRBV7-9; D gene: -; J gene: TRBJ2-4; clone size: once; CDR3 protein: CASSLGGVGTAQYF; CDR3 DNA: TGTGCCAGCAGCTTGGGGGGTGTAGGGACCGCTCAGTACTTC
V gene: TRBV9; D gene: TRBD2; J gene: TRBJ2-3; clone size: -; CDR3 protein: CASSVLSGDTDTQYF; CDR3 DNA: TGTGCCAGCAGCGTATTAAGCGGGGACACAGATACGCAGTATTTT
V gene: TRBV6-2/TRBV6-3; D gene: TRBD2; J gene: TRBJ2-1; clone size: -; CDR3 protein: CASSFRGGVMYEQFF; CDR3 DNA: TGTGCCAGCAGTTTCCGCGGGGGGGTCATGTATGAGCAGTTCTTC
V gene: TRBV5-8; D gene: -; J gene: TRBJ1-5; clone size: once; CDR3 protein: CASSLETYNQPQHF; CDR3 DNA: TGTGCCAGCAGCTTGGAGACTTACAATCAGCCCCAGCATTTT
V gene: TRBV9; D gene: -; J gene: TRBJ2-2; clone size: -; CDR3 protein: CASSFRSAGELFF; CDR3 DNA: TGTGCCAGCAGCTTTAGGAGCGCCGGGGAGCTGTTTTTT
V gene: TRBV20-1; D gene: -; J gene: TRBJ1-1; clone size: -; CDR3 protein: CSASRPGAMNTEAFF; CDR3 DNA: TGCAGTGCTAGTCGACCGGGAGCAATGAACACTGAAGCTTTCTTT
V gene: TRBV24-1; D gene: TRBD1; J gene: TRBJ1-6; clone size: -; CDR3 protein: CATSDDTGTGDQSPLHF; CDR3 DNA: TGTGCCACCAGTGATGATACCGGGACAGGGGACCAATCACCCCTCCACTTT
V gene: TRBV7-2; D gene: TRBD2; J gene: TRBJ2-2; clone size: few; CDR3 protein: CASSLGSAGVYTGELFF; CDR3 DNA: TGTGCCAGCAGCTTAGGTTCAGCGGGAGTGTACACCGGGGAGCTGTTTTTT